The 13 T cell receptor beta chains below were found in one sample sequenced in a study of T cell responses to AZD1222 COVID-19 vaccine. Sequencing was performed with immunoSEQ multiplex PCR; in TCRdb, only in-frame clones are kept and a portion is missing. The sample lists more than 150,000 clones, approximately 94% occurring once. The input for sequencing was peripheral blood, taken 28 days after the second AZD1222 dose. The receptor source for this set is an adult who received the AZD1222 COVID-19 vaccine.

The J gene is TRBJ1-2, the V gene TRBV7-9; TRBD1 aligns across 9 bases. CDR3 length: 15 residues. The trim removed 0 bases at V and 8 bases at J, leaving 7 bases unmatched. Germline V lookup: CDR1 SEHNR, CDR2 FQNEAQ (reference sequence). Written as DNA, the CDR3 is TGTGCCAGCAGCTTAGCGGACAGGGGACTAAGAGGCTACACCTTC. Translating it yields CASSLADRGLRGYTF.

This rearrangement joins TRBV2 to TRBJ2-3, with 8 bases matching TRBD1. This CDR3 spans 15 amino acids. Losses at the gene ends were 6 bases for V and 0 bases for J; bases not matched to a gene: 5. Germline-derived CDR1 and CDR2 are SNHLY and FYNNEI. CDR3 in DNA: TGTGCCAGCAGGGCCGGGACAGGCAGCACAGATACGCAGTATTTT. Its translation is CASRAGTGSTDTQYF.

This clone was recorded only once. The rearrangement links TRBV12-5 to TRBJ1-5; D might be TRBD1 (6 bases). CDR1 and CDR2 from the germline V gene are LGHNT and FRNRAP. This CDR3 region has 13 residues. Deletions cut 4 bases from V and 5 bases from J, with 9 bases between. The CDR3 DNA is TGTGCTAGTGGTTACCCAGGGGATCAGCCCCAGCATTTT. Its translation: CASGYPGDQPQHF.

This clone was recorded a few times. This chain uses TRBV4-3 with TRBJ1-4; D call uncertain. Trimming pared 4 bases from V and 0 bases from J, leaving 12 bases between. Germline assignment: CDR1 LGHNA and CDR2 YSLEER. The CDR3 is made up of 16 amino acids. For the CDR3, the DNA is TGCGCCAGCAGCCCGAAGGCTACGTCAACTAATGAAAAACTGTTTTTT. Amino acid sequence: CASSPKATSTNEKLFF.

The chain has TRBV3-1 (or the pseudogene TRBV3-2) and TRBJ1-1; D unclear. V was clipped by 1 base and J by 7 bases, with 7 bases between them. The CDR3 spans 12 residues. CDR1 is LGHDT, CDR2 YNNKEL, per germline (reference sequence). The CDR3 spells CASSQGTREAFF. CDR3 coding DNA: TGTGCCAGCAGCCAAGGGACCCGTGAAGCTTTCTTT.

The rearrangement links TRBV27 to TRBJ1-1; 7 nucleotides match TRBD1. The CDR3 has 14 amino acids. Germline CDR1 reads MNHEY; CDR2 reads SMNVEV (reference sequence). Trimming took 7 bases from V and 2 from J; bases not matched to a gene: 7. The CDR3 sequence: CASIKQGFNTEAFF. In nucleotides, the CDR3 is TGTGCCAGCATCAAACAGGGGTTCAACACTGAAGCTTTCTTT.

The chain is built from TRBV4-1 and TRBJ1-1, with D possibly TRBD1 on 6 matching bases. The V gene lost 0 bases and the J gene lost 3 bases, with 14 bases spanning the gap. The CDR3 covers 16 residues. The germline CDR1 and CDR2 sequences are MGHRA and YSYEKL. The DNA for the CDR3 is TGCGCCAGCAGCCAAGAGAAAACCGGGGGGCACACTGAAGCTTTCTTT. Residues: CASSQEKTGGHTEAFF.

The rearrangement uses TRBV7-8 and TRBJ2-1, with a possible D match to TRBD2 (5 bases). Germline-derived CDR1 and CDR2 are SGHVS and FQNEAQ. The CDR3 has 14 residues. Trimming left V 3 bases short and J 10 bases short, with 16 bases between. DNA of the CDR3: TGTGCCAGCAGCTTCCCGGTTAGCGTAACCGAGCAGTTCTTC. It specifies CASSFPVSVTEQFF.

V and J are TRBV19 and TRBJ1-2, with 11 bases fitting TRBD1. This CDR3 has 14 amino acids. V shed 9 bases and J 5 bases; nucleotides not matched to a gene: 8. Germline loops: CDR1 LNHDA, CDR2 SQIVND (reference sequence). The CDR3 loop is CASEDRGHSYGYTF. CDR3 in DNA: TGTGCCAGCGAGGACAGGGGGCATTCTTATGGCTACACCTTC. Variable domain in full (rest from reference TRBV19 and TRBJ1-2): DGGITQSPKYLFRKEGQNVTLSCEQNLNHDAMYWYRQDPGQGLRLIYYSQIVNDFQKGDIAEGYSVSREKKESFPLTVTSAQKNPTAFYLCASEDRGHSYGYTFGSGTRLTVV.

The rearrangement uses TRBV7-8 and TRBJ2-5; 8 nucleotides agree with TRBD1. This CDR3 has 14 residues. Germline lookup yields CDR1 SGHVS and CDR2 FQNEAQ. V shed 5 bases, J shed 4 bases, and the junction held 6 bases outside the gene matches. CDR3 protein: CASSNDRGAETQYF. Here the CDR3 DNA reads TGTGCCAGCAGCAACGACAGGGGAGCAGAGACCCAGTACTTC.

The chain's CDR3 is CASSQREGETQYF. Written as DNA, the CDR3 is TGCGCCAGCAGCCAAAGGGAGGGAGAGACCCAGTACTTC. This chain uses TRBV4-1 with TRBJ2-5; 7 positions match TRBD2. The CDR3 totals 13 residues. The V and J ends lost 2 bases and 4 bases, in that order; junction bases with no gene match: 1. The germline CDR1 and CDR2 sequences are MGHRA and YSYEKL.

The V gene is TRBV10-1, the J gene TRBJ2-1; D unclear. The V gene lost 6 bases and the J gene lost 7 bases, with 13 bases spanning the gap. Per the germline V gene, CDR1 is WNHNN and CDR2 is SYGVQD (reference sequence). CDR3 length: 13 residues. The CDR3 nucleotides read TGCGCCAGCAGCCTGGGTGTAAGGAATGAGCAGTTCTTC. It translates to CASSLGVRNEQFF.

V and J are TRBV7-2 and TRBJ2-2, with D possibly matching TRBD1 (5 bases). Between the trimmed V and J ends, which lost 4 bases and 4 bases, there was a span of 7 bases. CDR1 is SGHTA, CDR2 FQGNSA, per germline. This CDR3 has 13 amino acids. The CDR3 DNA is TGTGCCAGCAGCTACGACAGCACCGGGGAGCTGTTTTTT. Translated: CASSYDSTGELFF.